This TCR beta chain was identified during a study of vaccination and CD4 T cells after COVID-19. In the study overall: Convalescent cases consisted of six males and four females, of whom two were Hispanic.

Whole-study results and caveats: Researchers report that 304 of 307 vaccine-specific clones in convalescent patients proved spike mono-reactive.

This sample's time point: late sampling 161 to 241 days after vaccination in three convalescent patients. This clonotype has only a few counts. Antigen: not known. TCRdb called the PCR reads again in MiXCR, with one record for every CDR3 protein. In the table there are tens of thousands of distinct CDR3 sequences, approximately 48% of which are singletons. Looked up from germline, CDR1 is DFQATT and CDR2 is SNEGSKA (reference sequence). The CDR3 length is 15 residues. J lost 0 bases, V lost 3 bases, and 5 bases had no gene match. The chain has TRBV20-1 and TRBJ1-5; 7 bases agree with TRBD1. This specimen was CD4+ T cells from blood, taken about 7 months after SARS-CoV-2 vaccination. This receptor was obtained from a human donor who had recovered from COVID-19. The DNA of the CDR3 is TGCAGTGCTAGTTCCGGGACAGATAGCAATCAGCCCCAGCATTTT. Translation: CSASSGTDSNQPQHF.